These T cell receptor beta chains were read from a single sample in a study of Graves' ophthalmopathy and Graves' hyperthyroidism. TCRdb ran MiXCR on the multiplex PCR reads and lists one entry per CDR3 protein. The profile shows over 650,000 distinct CDR3 sequences, roughly 39% of them singletons. Source material: peripheral blood. These receptor sequences come from an adult man with Graves' ophthalmopathy. CDR3s include the opening cysteine and the closing phenylalanine or tryptophan. Fields, in order: V gene, D gene, clone size, CDR3 protein. D genes are given only for firm matches. Only some rows state a clone size, as once, few, many or a class for expanded clones.

TRBV19 | - | many | CASSGNLPGQSRPQYF
TRBV10-3 | - | - | CASRAPQGANVLTF
TRBV15 | TRBD1 | - | CATPGQLGYEQYF
TRBV12-3/TRBV12-4 | TRBD2 | - | CASSLTSGSGETQYF
TRBV12-3/TRBV12-4 | - | few | CASSMADRGQPQHF
TRBV13 | TRBD2 | few | CASSDRTSGGDTQYF
TRBV2 | - | many | CASSGGELFF
TRBV20-1 | - | many | CSARNRASSYEQYF
TRBV9 | - | many | CASSPSGRRATEAFF
TRBV10-3 | - | - | CASSYSTRPGPGYTF
TRBV12-5 | - | - | CASGLVLEETQYF
TRBV29-1 | TRBD1 | - | CSVEAGQGNGYTF
TRBV7-6 | - | many | CASSPGRYTEAFF